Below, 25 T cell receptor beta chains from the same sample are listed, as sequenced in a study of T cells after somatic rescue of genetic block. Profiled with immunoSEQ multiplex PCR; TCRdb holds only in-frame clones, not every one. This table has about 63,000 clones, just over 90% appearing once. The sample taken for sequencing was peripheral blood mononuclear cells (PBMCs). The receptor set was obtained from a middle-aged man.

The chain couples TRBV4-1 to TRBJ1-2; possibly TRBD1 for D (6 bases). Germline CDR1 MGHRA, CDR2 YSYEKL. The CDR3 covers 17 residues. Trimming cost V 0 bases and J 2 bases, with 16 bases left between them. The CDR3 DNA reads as TGCGCCAGCAGCCAAGACTCTGGGGGCCTGGGGAACTATGGCTACACCTTC. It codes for CASSQDSGGLGNYGYTF.

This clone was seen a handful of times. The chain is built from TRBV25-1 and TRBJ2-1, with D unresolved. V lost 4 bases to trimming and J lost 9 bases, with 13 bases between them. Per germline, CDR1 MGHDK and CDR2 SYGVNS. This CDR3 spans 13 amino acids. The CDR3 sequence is CASSVTGLGEQFF. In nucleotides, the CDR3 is TGTGCCAGCAGTGTCACGGGTCTAGGTGAGCAGTTCTTC.

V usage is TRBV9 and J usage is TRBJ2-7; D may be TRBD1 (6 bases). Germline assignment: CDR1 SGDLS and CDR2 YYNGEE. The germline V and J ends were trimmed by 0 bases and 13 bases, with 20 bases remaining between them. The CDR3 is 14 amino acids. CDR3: CASSVVIMRTVQYF. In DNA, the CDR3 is TGTGCCAGCAGCGTAGTAATAATGAGGACAGTACAATACTTC.

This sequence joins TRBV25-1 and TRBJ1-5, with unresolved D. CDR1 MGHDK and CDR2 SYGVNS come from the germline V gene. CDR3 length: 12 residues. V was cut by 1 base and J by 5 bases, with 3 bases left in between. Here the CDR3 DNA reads TGTGCCAGCAGTGAATGGGATCAGCCCCAGCATTTT. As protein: CASSEWDQPQHF.

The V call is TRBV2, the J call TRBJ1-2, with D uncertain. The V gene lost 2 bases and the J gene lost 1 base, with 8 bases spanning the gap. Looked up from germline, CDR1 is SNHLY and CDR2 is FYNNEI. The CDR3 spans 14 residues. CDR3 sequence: CASSETTVNYGYTF. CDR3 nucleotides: TGTGCCAGCAGTGAAACGACGGTTAACTATGGCTACACCTTC.

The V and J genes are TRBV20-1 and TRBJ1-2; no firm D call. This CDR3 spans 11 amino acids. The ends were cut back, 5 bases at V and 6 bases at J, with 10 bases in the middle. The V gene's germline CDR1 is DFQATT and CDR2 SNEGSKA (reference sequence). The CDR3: CSAGREDGYTF. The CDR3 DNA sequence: TGCAGTGCTGGGAGGGAGGATGGCTACACCTTC.

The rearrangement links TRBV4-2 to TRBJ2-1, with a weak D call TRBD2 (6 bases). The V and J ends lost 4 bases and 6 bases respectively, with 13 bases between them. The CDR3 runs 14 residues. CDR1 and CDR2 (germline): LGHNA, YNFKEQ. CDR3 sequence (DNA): TGTGCCAGCAGCCCGTCCGGGGGTAGCAATGAGCAGTTCTTC. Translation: CASSPSGGSNEQFF.

Here the CDR3 reads CASSPGGPPQDTQYF. CDR3 in DNA: TGTGCCAGCTCACCAGGGGGACCGCCCCAAGATACGCAGTATTTT. The V gene is TRBV18, the J gene TRBJ2-3, with D perhaps TRBD1 or TRBD2 (5 bases each). The germline V gene encodes CDR1 KGHSH and CDR2 LQKENI. The CDR3 extends over 15 amino acids. The V end was cut by 2 bases, the J end by 5 bases, with 14 bases between. Full variable domain (missing parts from reference TRBV18 and TRBJ2-3): NAGVMQNPRHLVRRRGQEARLRCSPMKGHSHVYWYRQLPEEGLKFMVYLQKENIIDESGMPKERFSAEFPKEGPSILRIQQVVRGDSAAYFCASSPGGPPQDTQYFGPGTRLTVL.

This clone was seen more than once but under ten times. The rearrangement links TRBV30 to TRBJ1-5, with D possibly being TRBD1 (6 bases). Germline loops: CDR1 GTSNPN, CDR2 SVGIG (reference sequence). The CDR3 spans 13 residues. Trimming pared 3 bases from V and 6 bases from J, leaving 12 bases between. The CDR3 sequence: CAWSPGEGQPQHF. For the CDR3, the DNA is TGTGCCTGGAGCCCAGGGGAGGGTCAGCCCCAGCATTTT.

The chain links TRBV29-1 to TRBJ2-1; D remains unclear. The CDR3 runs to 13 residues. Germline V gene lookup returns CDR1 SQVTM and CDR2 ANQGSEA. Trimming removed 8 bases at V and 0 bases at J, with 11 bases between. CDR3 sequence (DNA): TGCAGCTCCTCCTATCCCTCCTACAATGAGCAGTTCTTC. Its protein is CSSSYPSYNEQFF.

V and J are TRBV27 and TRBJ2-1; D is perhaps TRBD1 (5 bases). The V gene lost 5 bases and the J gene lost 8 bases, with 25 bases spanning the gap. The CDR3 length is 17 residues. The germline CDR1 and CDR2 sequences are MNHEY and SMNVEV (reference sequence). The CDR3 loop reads CASSGRQPPSHADEQFF. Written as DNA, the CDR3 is TGTGCCAGCAGTGGCCGACAGCCCCCTTCTCACGCGGATGAGCAGTTCTTC.

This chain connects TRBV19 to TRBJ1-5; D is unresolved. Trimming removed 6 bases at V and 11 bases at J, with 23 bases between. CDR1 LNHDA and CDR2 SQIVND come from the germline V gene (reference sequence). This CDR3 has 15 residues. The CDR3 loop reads CASSRTKGRREAQHF. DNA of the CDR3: TGTGCCAGTAGCCGCACGAAGGGTCGCCGTGAGGCCCAGCATTTT.

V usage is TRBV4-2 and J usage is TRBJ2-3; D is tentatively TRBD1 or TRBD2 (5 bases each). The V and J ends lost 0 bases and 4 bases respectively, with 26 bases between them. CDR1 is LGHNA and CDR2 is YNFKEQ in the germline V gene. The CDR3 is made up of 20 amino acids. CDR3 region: CASSQDLARDHSAGADTQYF. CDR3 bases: TGTGCCAGCAGCCAAGATTTGGCCCGGGACCACTCCGCCGGCGCAGATACGCAGTATTTT.

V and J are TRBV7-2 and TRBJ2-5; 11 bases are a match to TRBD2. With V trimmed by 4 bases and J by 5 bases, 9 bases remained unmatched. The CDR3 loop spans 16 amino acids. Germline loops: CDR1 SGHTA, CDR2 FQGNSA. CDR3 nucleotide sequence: TGTGCCAGCAGCTATGGGACTAGCGGAATGGAGGAGACCCAGTACTTC. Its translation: CASSYGTSGMEETQYF. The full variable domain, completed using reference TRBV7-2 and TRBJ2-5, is GAGVSQSPSNKVTEKGKDVELRCDPISGHTALYWYRQSLGQGLEFLIYFQGNSAPDKSGLPSDRFSAERTGGSVSTLTIQRTQQEDSAVYLCASSYGTSGMEETQYFGPGTRLLVL.

This CDR3 reads CASSPGTDTGELFF. Here the CDR3 DNA reads TGTGCCAGCAGCCCCGGGACTGATACCGGGGAGCTGTTTTTT. The chain has TRBV6-1 and TRBJ2-2; possible D gene TRBD2, 6 bases. Trimming removed 6 bases from V and 5 bases from J, with 13 bases in between. This CDR3 has 14 residues. Per germline, CDR1 MNHNS and CDR2 SASEGT.

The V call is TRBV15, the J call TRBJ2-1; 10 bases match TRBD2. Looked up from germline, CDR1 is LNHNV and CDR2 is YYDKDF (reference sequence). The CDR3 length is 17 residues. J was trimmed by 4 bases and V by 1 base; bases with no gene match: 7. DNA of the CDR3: TGTGCCACCAGCAGAGTTCGGACTAGCGGTCTATACAATGAGCAGTTCTTC. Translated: CATSRVRTSGLYNEQFF.

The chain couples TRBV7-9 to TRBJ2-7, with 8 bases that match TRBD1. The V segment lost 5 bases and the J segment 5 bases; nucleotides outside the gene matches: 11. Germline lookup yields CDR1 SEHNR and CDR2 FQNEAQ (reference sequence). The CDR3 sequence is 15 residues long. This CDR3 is CASSLGQAFRDEQYF. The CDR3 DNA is TGTGCCAGCAGCCTGGGACAGGCCTTTCGGGACGAGCAGTACTTC.

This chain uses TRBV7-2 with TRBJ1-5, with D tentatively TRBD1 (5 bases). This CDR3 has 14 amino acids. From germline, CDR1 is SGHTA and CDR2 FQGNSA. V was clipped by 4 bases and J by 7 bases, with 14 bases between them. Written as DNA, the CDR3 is TGTGCCAGCAGCTCTCAGGGACCTGAGCAGCCCCAGCATTTT. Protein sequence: CASSSQGPEQPQHF.

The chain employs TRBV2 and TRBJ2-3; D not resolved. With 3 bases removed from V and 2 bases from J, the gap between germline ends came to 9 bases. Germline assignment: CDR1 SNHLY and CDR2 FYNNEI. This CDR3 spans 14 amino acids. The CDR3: CASSEVVFTDTQYF. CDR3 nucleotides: TGTGCCAGCAGTGAGGTTGTCTTCACAGATACGCAGTATTTT.

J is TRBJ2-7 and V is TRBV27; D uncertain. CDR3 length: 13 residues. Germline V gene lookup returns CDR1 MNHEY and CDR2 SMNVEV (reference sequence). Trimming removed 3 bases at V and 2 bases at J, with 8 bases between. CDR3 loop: CASSFQEPYEQYF. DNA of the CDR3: TGTGCCAGCAGTTTTCAGGAACCCTACGAGCAGTACTTC.

The CDR3 nucleotides are TGTGCCAGCTCTACTGGGGAGGGTTCCTACAATGAGCAGTTCTTC. Protein product: CASSTGEGSYNEQFF. This chain joins TRBV18 and TRBJ2-1, with 7 nucleotides matching TRBD2. Germline loops: CDR1 KGHSH, CDR2 LQKENI. This CDR3 contains 15 residues. Trimming at V came to 6 bases and at J to 1 base, leaving 6 bases not matched to a gene. The full variable domain, in which reference TRBV18 and TRBJ2-1 provide the parts outside the CDR3, is NAGVMQNPRHLVRRRGQEARLRCSPMKGHSHVYWYRQLPEEGLKFMVYLQKENIIDESGMPKERFSAEFPKEGPSILRIQQVVRGDSAAYFCASSTGEGSYNEQFFGPGTRLTVL.

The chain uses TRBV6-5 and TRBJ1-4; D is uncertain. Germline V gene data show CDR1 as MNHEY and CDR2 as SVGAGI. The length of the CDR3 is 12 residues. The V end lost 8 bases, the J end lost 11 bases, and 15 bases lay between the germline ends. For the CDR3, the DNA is TGTGCCAGCCGGAGCGGAACGGATAAACTGTTTTTT. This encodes CASRSGTDKLFF.

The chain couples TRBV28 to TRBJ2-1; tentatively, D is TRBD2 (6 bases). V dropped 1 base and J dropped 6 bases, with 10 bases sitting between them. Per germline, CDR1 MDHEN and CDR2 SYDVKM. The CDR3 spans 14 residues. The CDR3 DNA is TGTGCCAGCAGTTTATATCGGACTACCAATGAGCAGTTCTTC. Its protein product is CASSLYRTTNEQFF.

The CDR3 nucleotides read TGTGCCAGCAGTGCCGACCGGGTGCGGTTCTTC. The encoded protein is CASSADRVRFF. J is TRBJ2-1 and V is TRBV6-1; D not certain. V lost 4 bases, J lost 15 bases, and 13 bases lay in between. Germline V gives CDR1 MNHNS, CDR2 SASEGT. CDR3 length equals 11 residues.

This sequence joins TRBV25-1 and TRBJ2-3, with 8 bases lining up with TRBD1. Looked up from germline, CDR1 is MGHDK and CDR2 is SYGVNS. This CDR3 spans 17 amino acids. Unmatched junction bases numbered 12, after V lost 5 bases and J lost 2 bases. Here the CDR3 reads CASSPATGTGYTDTQYF. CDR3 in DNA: TGTGCCAGCAGTCCAGCCACCGGGACAGGCTACACAGATACGCAGTATTTT.